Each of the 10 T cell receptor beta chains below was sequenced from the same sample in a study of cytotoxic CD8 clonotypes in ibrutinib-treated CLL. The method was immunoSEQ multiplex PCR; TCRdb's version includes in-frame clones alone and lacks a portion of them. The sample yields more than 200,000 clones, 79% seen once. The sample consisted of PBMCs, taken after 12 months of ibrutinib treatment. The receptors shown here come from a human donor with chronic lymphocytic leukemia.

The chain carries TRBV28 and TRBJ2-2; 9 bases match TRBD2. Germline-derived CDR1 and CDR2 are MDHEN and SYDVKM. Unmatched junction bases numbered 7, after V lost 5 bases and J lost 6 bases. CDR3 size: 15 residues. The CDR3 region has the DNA TGTGCCAGCAGTGGTAGCGGGAGAGTGGCCGGGGAGCTGTTTTTT. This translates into CASSGSGRVAGELFF. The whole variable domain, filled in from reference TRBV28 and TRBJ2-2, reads DVKVTQSSRYLVKRTGEKVFLECVQDMDHENMFWYRQDPGLGLRLIYFSYDVKMKEKGDIPEGYSVSREKKERFSLILESASTNQTSMYLCASSGSGRVAGELFFGEGSRLTVL.

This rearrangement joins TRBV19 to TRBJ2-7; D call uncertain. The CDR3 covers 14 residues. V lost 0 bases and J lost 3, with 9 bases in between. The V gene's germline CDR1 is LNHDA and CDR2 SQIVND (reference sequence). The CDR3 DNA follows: TGTGCCAGTAGTATAGATCGGACGGACTACGAGCAGTACTTC. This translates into CASSIDRTDYEQYF.

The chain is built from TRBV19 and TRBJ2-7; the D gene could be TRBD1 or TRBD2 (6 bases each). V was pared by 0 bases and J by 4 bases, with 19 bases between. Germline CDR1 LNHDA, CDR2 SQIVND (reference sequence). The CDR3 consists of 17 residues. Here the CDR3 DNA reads TGTGCCAGTAGTATAGACGGACGGGGGCCGCTTAATTACGAGCAGTACTTC. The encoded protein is CASSIDGRGPLNYEQYF.

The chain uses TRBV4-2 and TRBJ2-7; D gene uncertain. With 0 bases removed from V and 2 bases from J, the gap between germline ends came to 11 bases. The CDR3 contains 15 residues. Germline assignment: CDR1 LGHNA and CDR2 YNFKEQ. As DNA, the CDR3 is TGTGCCAGCAGCCAAGAGTGGTTACCAACCTACGAGCAGTACTTC. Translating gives CASSQEWLPTYEQYF.

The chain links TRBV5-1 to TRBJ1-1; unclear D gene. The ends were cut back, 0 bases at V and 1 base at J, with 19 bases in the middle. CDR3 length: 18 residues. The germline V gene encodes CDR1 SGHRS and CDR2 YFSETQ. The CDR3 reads CASSLVGVALGGNTEAFF. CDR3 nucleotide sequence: TGCGCCAGCAGCTTGGTGGGCGTAGCCCTCGGCGGGAACACTGAAGCTTTCTTT.

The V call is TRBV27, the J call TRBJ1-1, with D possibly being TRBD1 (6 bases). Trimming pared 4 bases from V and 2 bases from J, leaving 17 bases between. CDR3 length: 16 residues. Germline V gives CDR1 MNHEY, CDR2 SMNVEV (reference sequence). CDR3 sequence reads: CASSSRNNRANTEAFF. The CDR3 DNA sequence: TGTGCCAGCAGTTCCCGAAATAACAGGGCTAACACTGAAGCTTTCTTT.

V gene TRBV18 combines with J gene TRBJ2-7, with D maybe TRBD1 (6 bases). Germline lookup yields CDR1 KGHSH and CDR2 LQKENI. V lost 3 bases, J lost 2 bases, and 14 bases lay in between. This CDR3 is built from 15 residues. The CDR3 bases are TGTGCCAGCTCACCGAGGGGGTCTAGAACCTACGAGCAGTACTTC. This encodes CASSPRGSRTYEQYF.

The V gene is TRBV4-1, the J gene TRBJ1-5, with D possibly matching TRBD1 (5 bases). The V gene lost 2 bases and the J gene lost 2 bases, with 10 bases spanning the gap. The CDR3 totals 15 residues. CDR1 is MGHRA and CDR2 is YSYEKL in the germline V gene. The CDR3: CASSQPGFGNQPQHF. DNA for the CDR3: TGCGCCAGCAGCCAACCAGGGTTCGGCAATCAGCCCCAGCATTTT.

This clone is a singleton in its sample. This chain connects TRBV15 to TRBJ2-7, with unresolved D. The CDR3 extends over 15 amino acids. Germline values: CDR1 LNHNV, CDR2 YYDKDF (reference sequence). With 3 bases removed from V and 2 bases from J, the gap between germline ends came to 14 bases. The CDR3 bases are TGTGCCACCAGCAGGAACCAGGAGACCACCTACGAGCAGTACTTC. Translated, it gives CATSRNQETTYEQYF.

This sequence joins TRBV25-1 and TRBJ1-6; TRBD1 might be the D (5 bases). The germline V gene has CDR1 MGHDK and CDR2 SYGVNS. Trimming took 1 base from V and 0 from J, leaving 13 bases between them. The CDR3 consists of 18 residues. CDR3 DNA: TGTGCCAGCAGTGAATGGGGCAGGAGGAGCTCCTATAATTCACCCCTCCACTTT. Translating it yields CASSEWGRRSSYNSPLHF.